Presented here are 23 T cell receptor beta chains from one specimen sequenced in a study of blood T cell repertoires in COVID-19 (dated by TCRdb to about 2020). Library prep was done by the immunoSEQ multiplex PCR assay. Here the immuneACCESS table is served through TCRdb, limited to in-frame sequences with V and J called. Missing clones are a known gap in these copies; in checked studies unresolved V genes cover under half, and the rest lacks a known reason. This sample is represented by 130,000 to 150,000 clones; 85% to 90% of them were singletons. The leading ten clones occupy around an eighth of the sample. The sequenced material came from peripheral blood. The receptors here all came from a young man with COVID-19, enrolled during active disease.

The chain combines TRBV6-1 with TRBJ2-2; 8 nucleotides line up with TRBD1. CDR3 length: 16 amino acids. From germline, CDR1 is MNHNS and CDR2 SASEGT. Germline trimming cut 3 bases from V and 2 bases from J; bases unmatched to any gene: 5. The CDR3 DNA follows: TGTGCCAGCAGTGACCGGGACAGGAGTAACACCGGGGAGCTGTTTTTT. This encodes CASSDRDRSNTGELFF.

The V and J genes are TRBV5-1 and TRBJ1-3; the match to TRBD1 covers 7 bases. Germline V CDR1 and CDR2: SGHRS, YFSETQ. This CDR3 is 15 amino acids long. V lost 0 bases, J lost 4 bases, and 4 bases stayed unmatched. CDR3 nucleotides: TGCGCCAGCAGCTTGGAAGGGGGCGCGGGAAACACCATATATTTT. Translating it yields CASSLEGGAGNTIYF.

The CDR3 spells CATSDLHSGSTDTQYF. In DNA, the CDR3 is TGTGCCACCAGTGATTTGCATAGCGGGAGCACAGATACGCAGTATTTT. The chain combines TRBV24-1 with TRBJ2-3; TRBD2 agrees at 7 bases. The ends lost 0 bases at V and 0 bases at J; junction bases unmatched: 2. CDR1 is KGHDR, CDR2 SFDVKD, per germline. CDR3 length: 16 amino acids.

This clone came up a few times. The CDR3: CASSPGGLTEAFF. CDR3 nucleotides: TGTGCCAGCAGCCCAGGAGGGTTAACTGAAGCTTTCTTT. This chain uses TRBV7-9 with TRBJ1-1; D call uncertain. Germline-derived CDR1 and CDR2 are SEHNR and FQNEAQ (reference sequence). Trimming shortened V by 5 bases and J by 5 bases, and 12 bases separated the two germline ends. The CDR3 runs 13 residues.

The rearrangement links TRBV25-1 to TRBJ2-7; D is ambiguous. With 9 bases removed from V and 3 bases from J, the gap between germline ends came to 9 bases. The CDR3 totals 11 residues. CDR1 is MGHDK and CDR2 is SYGVNS in the germline V gene. The CDR3 coding sequence is TGTGCCAGGACTCCGTACTACGAGCAGTACTTC. This encodes CARTPYYEQYF.

J is TRBJ1-4 and V is TRBV14; TRBD1 might be the D (5 bases). The V and J ends lost 1 base and 7 bases respectively, with 10 bases between them. This CDR3 is built from 14 residues. From germline, CDR1 is SGHDN and CDR2 FVKESK. CDR3 in amino acids: CASSQVGGFEKLFF. In DNA form, the CDR3 reads TGTGCCAGCAGCCAAGTTGGGGGGTTTGAAAAACTGTTTTTT.

The rearrangement joins TRBV28 to TRBJ2-1; maybe TRBD2 (6 bases). In germline, CDR1 is MDHEN, CDR2 SYDVKM. CDR3 length equals 14 residues. Trimming shortened V by 3 bases and J by 3 bases, and 9 bases separated the two germline ends. For the CDR3, the DNA is TGTGCCAGCAGTTTGGGACTCTTCTACAATGAGCAGTTCTTC. Its translation is CASSLGLFYNEQFF.

J is TRBJ2-7 and V is TRBV7-8; 12 bases fit TRBD2. This CDR3 has 15 amino acids. Germline-derived CDR1 and CDR2 are SGHVS and FQNEAQ. Germline trimming cut 1 base from V and 6 bases from J; bases unmatched to any gene: 4. This chain's CDR3 is CASSLVTSGSSEQYF. The CDR3 region has the DNA TGTGCCAGCAGCTTAGTGACTAGCGGGAGTTCCGAGCAGTACTTC.

This sequence joins TRBV11-2 and TRBJ2-2; 9 bases line up with TRBD1. V dropped 4 bases and J dropped 1; count of bases not matched to a gene: 4. This CDR3 region has 16 residues. Germline CDR1 reads SGHAT; CDR2 reads FQNNGV. The CDR3 reads CASSSGQGWNTGELFF. The CDR3 DNA sequence: TGTGCCAGCAGCTCAGGACAGGGGTGGAACACCGGGGAGCTGTTTTTT.

The V gene is TRBV19, the J gene TRBJ2-1; D call uncertain. Trimming removed 2 bases at V and 2 bases at J, with 16 bases between. Germline V gene lookup returns CDR1 LNHDA and CDR2 SQIVND (reference sequence). CDR3 size: 17 residues. CDR3 coding DNA: TGTGCCAGTAGTATAAGTCTCTTTGAGGAAACCTACAATGAGCAGTTCTTC. Translation gives CASSISLFEETYNEQFF.

Concerning this clone: The junction differs from germline at one of its ends, possibly a read error. The genes are TRBV6-2 or TRBV6-3 and TRBJ1-4; D ambiguous. The CDR3 consists of 16 residues. Looked up from germline, CDR1 is MNHEY and CDR2 is SVGEGT. The chain's CDR3 is CASSSMTGATNEKLLF. The CDR3 region has the DNA TGTGCCAGCAGTTCCATGACCGGTGCAACTAATGAAAAACTGCTTTTT.

This chain connects TRBV4-2 to TRBJ2-1, with TRBD2 identical over 13 bases. The V gene's germline CDR1 is LGHNA and CDR2 YNFKEQ. CDR3 size: 15 residues. The J segment lost 7 bases and the V segment lost 4 bases, leaving 4 bases of the junction unmatched. Written as DNA, the CDR3 is TGTGCCAGCAGCCTTGGACTAGCGGGAGTTAATGAGCAGTTCTTC. Translating gives CASSLGLAGVNEQFF.

The gene calls are TRBV29-1 and TRBJ1-2; D perhaps matches TRBD1 (5 bases). Per the germline V gene, CDR1 is SQVTM and CDR2 is ANQGSEA. V gave up 5 bases and J gave up 7 bases, with 14 bases separating them. The CDR3 loop spans 12 amino acids. This CDR3 is CSVPRQGAGYTF. The CDR3 coding sequence is TGCAGCGTTCCTCGGCAGGGCGCTGGCTACACCTTC.

This clone occurred once. The chain combines TRBV27 with TRBJ2-3; TRBD2 agrees at 10 bases. The CDR3 is 16 residues long. Germline V gene data show CDR1 as MNHEY and CDR2 as SMNVEV (reference sequence). V shed 3 bases, J shed 2 bases, and the junction held 5 bases outside the gene matches. The CDR3 DNA reads as TGTGCCAGCAGTTTGGGGAGCGGGAGGGCCACAGATACGCAGTATTTT. This encodes CASSLGSGRATDTQYF.

The J gene is TRBJ2-1, the V gene TRBV27; tentatively, D is TRBD1 (5 bases). The CDR3 contains 18 residues. Trimming took 6 bases from V and 2 from J, leaving 23 bases between them. The germline V gene encodes CDR1 MNHEY and CDR2 SMNVEV (reference sequence). The DNA of the CDR3 is TGTGCCAGCAGACGAGACAGTGTGGCCTTCCGAGCCTACAATGAGCAGTTCTTC. It translates to CASRRDSVAFRAYNEQFF.

The V and J genes are TRBV30 and TRBJ2-7, with D uncertain. Germline assignment: CDR1 GTSNPN and CDR2 SVGIG (reference sequence). V was pared by 5 bases and J by 3 bases, with 11 bases between. This CDR3 spans 12 amino acids. The CDR3 is CAWESTGYEQYF. CDR3 nucleotides: TGTGCCTGGGAAAGCACGGGCTACGAGCAGTACTTC. The whole variable domain, filled in from reference TRBV30 and TRBJ2-7, reads SQTIHQWPATLVQPVGSPLSLECTVEGTSNPNLYWYRQAAGRGLQLLFYSVGIGQISSEVPQNLSASRPQDRQFILSSKKLLLSDSGFYLCAWESTGYEQYFGPGTRLTVT.

The chain uses TRBV19 and TRBJ2-3; TRBD1 agrees at 9 bases. Germline trimming cut 6 bases from V and 2 bases from J; bases unmatched to any gene: 6. The V gene's germline CDR1 is LNHDA and CDR2 SQIVND (reference sequence). The CDR3 covers 15 residues. The CDR3 spells CASSEQGALTDTQYF. DNA for the CDR3: TGTGCCAGTAGCGAACAGGGGGCTCTCACAGATACGCAGTATTTT.

The J gene is TRBJ2-7, the V gene TRBV5-4; TRBD1 agrees at 7 bases. The CDR3 totals 15 residues. V gave up 3 bases and J gave up 3 bases; unmatched junction bases: 9. CDR1 is SGHNT and CDR2 is YYREEE in the germline V gene (reference sequence). In DNA form, the CDR3 reads TGTGCCAGCAGCTCTGACAGGGAAATTATCTACGAGCAGTACTTC. Translated: CASSSDREIIYEQYF. Complete variable domain (other parts from reference TRBV5-4 and TRBJ2-7): ETGVTQSPTHLIKTRGQQVTLRCSSQSGHNTVSWYQQALGQGPQFIFQYYREEENGRGNFPPRFSGLQFPNYSSELNVNALELDDSALYLCASSSDREIIYEQYFGPGTRLTVT.

V is TRBV30 and J is TRBJ1-1; D is perhaps TRBD1 (5 bases). Between the trimmed V and J ends, which lost 8 bases and 1 base, there was a span of 17 bases. Germline V lookup: CDR1 GTSNPN, CDR2 SVGIG (reference sequence). The CDR3 has 14 residues. The CDR3 region is CALKGWGWNTEAFF. In DNA, the CDR3 is TGTGCCCTCAAAGGTTGGGGCTGGAACACTGAAGCTTTCTTT.

This chain uses TRBV19 with TRBJ2-3; 14 nucleotides line up with TRBD2. V shed 7 bases, J shed 0 bases, and the junction held 9 bases outside the gene matches. CDR1 is LNHDA and CDR2 is SQIVND in the germline V gene (reference sequence). The length of the CDR3 is 18 residues. The CDR3 sequence is CASTRGTSGSLSTDTQYF. The DNA of the CDR3 is TGTGCCAGTACAAGGGGGACTAGCGGGAGCCTAAGCACAGATACGCAGTATTTT.

V is TRBV7-8 and J is TRBJ2-5; TRBD2 is a possible D gene (6 bases). V shed 5 bases and J shed 4 bases, with 17 bases lying between them. The CDR3 spans 15 residues. Germline CDR1 reads SGHVS; CDR2 reads FQNEAQ. CDR3 nucleotide sequence: TGTGCCAGCAGCCCGGCGGGGATAGCGCGAGAGACCCAGTACTTC. Its translation: CASSPAGIARETQYF.

V is TRBV6-2 or TRBV6-3 and J is TRBJ2-5; 8 positions agree with TRBD1. Germline assignment: CDR1 MNHEY and CDR2 SVGEGT. V trimming: 2 bases; J trimming: 2 bases; junction bases outside the gene matches: 1. CDR3 size: 14 residues. The CDR3: CASSYGQGQETQYF. DNA for the CDR3: TGTGCCAGCAGTTACGGACAGGGACAAGAGACCCAGTACTTC.

The chain couples TRBV9 to TRBJ2-3; 7 nucleotides align to TRBD2. Germline loops: CDR1 SGDLS, CDR2 YYNGEE. V shed 0 bases and J 3 bases; nucleotides not matched to a gene: 7. The CDR3 is 16 residues long. The chain's CDR3 is CASSVEGGRRTDTQYF. The CDR3 DNA follows: TGTGCCAGCAGCGTAGAGGGCGGGAGACGTACAGATACGCAGTATTTT.